What follows is one T cell receptor beta chain and its context. The CDR3 runs 13 residues. The germline V gene has CDR1 MDHEN and CDR2 SYDVKM. V lost 5 bases and J lost 7, with 12 bases in between. The data derive from a study of preoperative IRX-2 immunotherapy in early breast cancer. Treatment given: preoperative locoregional IRX-2 cytokine immunotherapy. This phase Ib study tested locoregional IRX-2 cytokine immunotherapy given before surgery. Using immunoSEQ multiplex PCR, the repertoire was profiled, and TCRdb retains in-frame clones only, with some absent. The data hold over 25,000 clones, with around 74% observed a single time.

This specimen was lymph node tissue, taken after IRX-2 immunotherapy. This sequence was found in a human donor with breast cancer. This chain connects TRBV28 to TRBJ2-1, with no clear D. The CDR3: CASSPPSWNEQFF. The CDR3 nucleotides are TGTGCCAGCAGTCCCCCTTCATGGAATGAGCAGTTCTTC.